The present TCR beta chain was sequenced within a study of cytomegalovirus exposure and HLA in healthy donors (dated by TCRdb to 2017 to 2019). Study-wide context: In an earlier analysis of roughly 590 of the donors, under 300 Gb of sequence data and 95 million to 130 million unique TCR beta sequences from about 179 million T cells were reported. Using immunosequencing, the study profiled T cell repertoires from around 670 subjects and related those repertoires to cytomegalovirus serostatus. An early release that covered roughly 600 HLA-typed donors contained 250 to 350 gigabases of sequencing data and about 93 million unique TCR sequences. Four or five DR-DQ haplotypes were handled as single units for association and clustering, since linkage in the cohort was strong. The study aimed to test whether cataloging public T cell receptors could reveal signatures of past pathogen exposure. In a later analysis, previously published TCR beta repertoires from more than 500 donors were re-analyzed and high-resolution HLA genotyping was added so that TCR occurrence patterns could be studied. Rather than drawing on any new phenotypic data, the later analysis identified candidate immune exposures from TCR beta sequences and the way those sequences occurred across donors. Among the roughly 400 genotyped donors, approximately 82% belonged to the genetic ancestry cluster associated with self-reported Caucasian donors. All discovery cohort repertoires had been generated using a single sequencing platform. On average, roughly 240,000 unique TCR beta nucleotide sequences were sequenced per donor among 350 to 400 genotyped donors of the cohort, with about 17% of those sequences being non-productive. Donor age, sex, ethnicity and CMV serostatus were compiled alongside the repertoire data. To predict cytomegalovirus infection status, the study brought together high-throughput TCR immunosequencing, statistical association of individual TCRs with disease status, and machine learning. Typing coverage varied by locus: roughly 629-640 donors for A, B, C, DRB1 and DQB1; roughly 510 for DQA1; over 600 for DPA1; 400 to 480 for DPB1. In a later genetic analysis, genome-wide SNP genotypes for about three fifths of the roughly 670 donors were used, and that subset was treated as a discovery cohort. Along with the approximately 670-subject first cohort, a separate validation cohort of 120 different subjects was used. HLA typing covered class I and class II loci at four-digit resolution. In an earlier analysis of a few hundred of the donors, high-throughput TCR beta sequencing was used to judge whether each TCR beta V gene segment behaved as functional or pseudogenic. Here is what the overall study found, with its caveats: A later genetic analysis associated a missense DCLRE1C variant with V-gene and J-gene trimming of TCR beta chains, and an independent cohort replicated the association. For the cohort, immune exposure information was limited to CMV serostatus. While some public TCRs were present in many individuals, most TCR sequences turned up only very rarely across donors. The classifier was reported to diagnose cytomegalovirus status with high specificity and sensitivity in both the original and validation cohorts. Linkage disequilibrium might explain the correlated functional status among segregating V segments, but an unknown experimental factor could not be ruled out. Because HLA typing was missing for some donors at each locus, association tests included only the typed subset. In the study, about 150 TCR beta chains were listed as associated with cytomegalovirus. In a later analysis, HLA-associated TCR beta chains were found to be more clonally expanded and to have lower generation probabilities than equally common non-associated chains. When HLA alleles, especially DR and DQ, strongly co-occurred, TCR associations were difficult to assign to individual alleles. Several of the top co-occurrence clusters appeared to be linked to parvovirus B19, influenza, CMV and Epstein-Barr virus, according to a later analysis. The sequencing pipeline was judged likely to have produced a cluster of highly shared sequence variants as a technical artifact. Only TCR beta chains were sequenced in this cohort, and the absence of alpha or paired-chain data limited detectable features. In an earlier analysis of roughly 500 of the donors, most TCR beta V segments appeared in productive rearrangements about 87% or about 30% of the time, broadly matching IMGT annotations. According to the authors, the approach could potentially be generalized to other disease states and immunological phenotypes. In a later analysis, most CMV-associated TCR beta chains were found to appear HLA-restricted, with HLA associations seemingly driven largely by CMV exposure. Three of the identified cytomegalovirus-associated TCR beta chains were confirmed in vitro to be specific for cytomegalovirus antigens. The earlier analysis of approximately 590 of the donors excluded about 16 rarely observed V segments, including chromosome 9 orphons, because counts were too low. A later analysis found that TCR association rates varied across HLA loci, with DRB1 alleles showing the most associated TCRs and HLA-C alleles the fewest. A further reported finding was that TCR beta sequences accurately predicted the HLA-A and HLA-B alleles for most subjects in the first cohort. Presence/absence analyses assumed roughly uniform sequencing depth across donors, an assumption that may not hold. In a later genetic analysis, fewer N-insertions in productive TCRs were reported among donors in an Asian-associated ancestry cluster than the approximately 710-donor mean. A later analysis associated some 17,000 TCR beta sequences with specific HLA alleles at a false discovery rate of 0.05.

Turning to this clone: Its target antigen remains unknown. Qualities for individual bases were not recorded, and no much larger clone is one base off.

The cohort consisted of 650 to 850 healthy bone marrow donors. At the time of sampling, all cohort members were nominally healthy, though unrecorded immune exposures were likely present. The donor was CMV seronegative and belonged to the group of around 400 seronegative cohort members. Each donor provided a peripheral blood sample, and peripheral blood mononuclear cells were used for TCR beta sequencing. The Qiagen DNeasy Blood Extraction Kit was used to extract genomic DNA from the blood cell samples. The library was built by means of the immunoSEQ multiplex PCR assay. A mixture of 60 forward primers for TCR Vbeta segments and 13 reverse primers for TCR Jbeta segments was used in the multiplex PCR. The CDR3 region of rearranged TCR beta genes was amplified from genomic DNA by a multiplex PCR assay. On the Illumina HiSeq System, the amplified TCR beta libraries were sequenced as 87-base-pair reads. From the authors' description of their analysis: In a later analysis, 80 million or so unique TCR beta chains were counted across the 500 to 850 repertoires, and roughly 11 million of these chains were shared by at least two donors. Raw reads were error-corrected and collapsed into unique sequences by a nearest-neighbor algorithm in which closely related sequences were merged to remove PCR and sequencing errors. V, D and J gene segments were assigned by aligning CDR3 sequences to IMGT reference sequences. For a sequence to be retained, a match of at least six nucleotides to both a V gene segment and a J gene segment was required. Rearrangements were classified as productive when the CDR3 lacked stop codons and remained in frame with V and J, and all other rearrangements were classified as non-productive. CDR3 was defined by IMGT convention, running from the second conserved V-encoded cysteine to the conserved J-encoded phenylalanine. The earlier analysis of some 600 of the donors excluded sequences that lacked an unambiguous match to a single V gene segment. An earlier analysis of several hundred of the donors called V segments functional above 56.7% productive rearrangements and segregating when the between-donor standard deviation exceeded 5%. To diagnose cytomegalovirus status from the catalog of TCR beta chain sequences, a statistical classification framework was built. V and J gene assignment, in a later analysis, came from comparing TCR nucleotide sequences with IMGT/GENE-DB human TR gene sequences. In a later analysis, CDR3 sequences and most-parsimonious VDJ recombination scenarios were assigned using the TCRdist pipeline. A later analysis defined each TCR beta chain by its CDR3 amino acid sequence plus V-gene family, and excluded reads lacking a unique V-gene family. A later analysis removed 550 to 650 highly shared, low-generation-probability nucleotide sequences to deal with suspected cross-contamination and a sequencing artifact. In a later analysis, a clonal expansion index for each public chain was calculated from normalized within-repertoire ranks of inferred template counts. A later analysis computed generation probabilities with a VDJ recombination model fitted to out-of-frame rearrangements, and checked the results against IGoR. A later analysis scored TCR-TCR, TCR-HLA and TCR-CMV co-occurrence with hypergeometric tests, applying a repertoire-size bias correction to TCR pairs. A later analysis estimated false discovery rates by permuting HLA or CMV assignments 20 times. A later analysis grouped co-occurring TCRs with DBSCAN, adding TCRdist sequence similarity when clustering within HLA-allele-positive subsets. Co-occurrence clustering excluded repertoires with fewer than 30,000 or more than 120,000 public chains, plus five with anomalous nucleotide sharing. TCRdb took over this immuneACCESS table, retaining in-frame rearrangements with V and J assigned. Such tables are incomplete; in checked studies, under half of the missing clones stem from an unresolved V gene, and the remainder is unexplained. Clone size and the V and J calls come from that table; the DNA yielded D and trimming. The sample table lists about 82,000 clones, 70% to 85% of them with a count of one. The top ten hold almost 8.5% of the sample.

The sequence was obtained from a man between 60 and 75 years old in good health and CMV-seronegative. Input material: PBMCs.

The DNA sequence reads TGTGCCTGGAGTTACCGGACAGGGAGCGGGGCAACTAATGAAAAACTGTTTTTT. Translation gives CAWSYRTGSGATNEKLFF. The rearranged chain carries TRBV30 and TRBJ1-4, and 8 junction bases match TRBD1. Inclusive of the bounding cysteine and phenylalanine, the CDR3 is 18 residues long. Only the CDR3 region is kept as DNA, spanning 54 bases read in frame from base 1. Based on the germline V gene (reference sequence), the CDR1 and CDR2 sequences are GTSNPN and SVGIG. The germline V and J ends show losses of 2 bases and 0 bases respectively, and no gene match explains 11 bases of the junction. The CDR3 plus the reference TRBV30 and TRBJ1-4 genes for the other parts give the full variable domain: SQTIHQWPATLVQPVGSPLSLECTVEGTSNPNLYWYRQAAGRGLQLLFYSVGIGQISSEVPQNLSASRPQDRQFILSSKKLLLSDSGFYLCAWSYRTGSGATNEKLFFGSGTQLSVL.